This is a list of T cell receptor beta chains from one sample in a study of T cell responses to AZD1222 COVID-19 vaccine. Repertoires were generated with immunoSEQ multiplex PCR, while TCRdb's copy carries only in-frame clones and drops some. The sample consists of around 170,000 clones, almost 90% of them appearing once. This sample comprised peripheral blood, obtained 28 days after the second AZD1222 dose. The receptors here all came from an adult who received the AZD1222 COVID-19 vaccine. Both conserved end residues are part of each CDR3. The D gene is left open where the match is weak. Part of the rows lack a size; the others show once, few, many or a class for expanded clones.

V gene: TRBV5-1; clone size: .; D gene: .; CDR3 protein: CASSLEGTEQYF
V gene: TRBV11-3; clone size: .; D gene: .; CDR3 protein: CASSSNGDEQYF
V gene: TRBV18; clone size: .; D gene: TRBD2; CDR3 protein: CASSPLLAGAGDTQYF
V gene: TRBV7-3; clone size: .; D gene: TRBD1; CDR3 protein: CASSLLGDRDYGYTF
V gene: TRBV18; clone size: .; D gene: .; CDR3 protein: CASSPDITYEQYF
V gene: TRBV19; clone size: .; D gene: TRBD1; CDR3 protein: CASSVGQGGIQPQHF
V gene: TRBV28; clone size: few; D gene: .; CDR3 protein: CASSQVLSTEAFF
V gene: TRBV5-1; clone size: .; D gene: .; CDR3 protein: CASSSQTAKNTEAFF
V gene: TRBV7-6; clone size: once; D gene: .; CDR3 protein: CASSLRVFMDANEKLFF
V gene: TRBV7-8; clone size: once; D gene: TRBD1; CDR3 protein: CASSSRGLGGYTF
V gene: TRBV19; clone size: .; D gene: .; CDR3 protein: CASSIGGDQPQHF
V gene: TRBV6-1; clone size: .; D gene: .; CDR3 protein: CASSEGVGTYEQYF
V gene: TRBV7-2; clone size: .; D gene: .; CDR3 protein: CASSFGSAGPDEQYF
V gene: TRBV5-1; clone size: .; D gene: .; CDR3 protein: CASSLGTLTYEQYF
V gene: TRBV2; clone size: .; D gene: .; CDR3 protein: CASSPISGFTDTQYF
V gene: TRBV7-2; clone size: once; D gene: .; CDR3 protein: CASSTDRRLEGYTF
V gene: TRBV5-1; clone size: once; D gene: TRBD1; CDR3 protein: CASSLDLTGGSDTQYF
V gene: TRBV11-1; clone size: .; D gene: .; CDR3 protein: CASSFGSTEQYF
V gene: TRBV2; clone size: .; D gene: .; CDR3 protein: CAGQTGDYNSPLHF
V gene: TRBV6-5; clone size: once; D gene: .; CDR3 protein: CASSFSVGGVEAFF
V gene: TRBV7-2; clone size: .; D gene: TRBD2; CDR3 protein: CASSFSGGADEQFF
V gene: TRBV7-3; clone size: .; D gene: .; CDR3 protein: CASSDSSGGGLREQFF
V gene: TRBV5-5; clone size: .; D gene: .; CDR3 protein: CASSEPWGFADTQYF
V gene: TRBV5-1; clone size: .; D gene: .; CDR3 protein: CASSLGATNQPQHF
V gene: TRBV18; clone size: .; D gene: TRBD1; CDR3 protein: CASSPRDRAGGNTIYF
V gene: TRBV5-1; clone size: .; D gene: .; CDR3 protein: CASSLEGRNYGYTF
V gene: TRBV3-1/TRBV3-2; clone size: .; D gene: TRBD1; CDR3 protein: CASSPRQGNQPQHF
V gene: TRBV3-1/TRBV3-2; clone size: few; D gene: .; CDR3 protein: CASTLGRGSNEKLFF
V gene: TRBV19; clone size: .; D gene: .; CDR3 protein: CASSRTVYSNQPQHF
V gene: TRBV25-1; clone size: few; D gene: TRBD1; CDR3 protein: CASSYGTGVGEQYF
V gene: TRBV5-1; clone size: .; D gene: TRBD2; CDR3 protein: CASSSGLAGGWTDTQYF
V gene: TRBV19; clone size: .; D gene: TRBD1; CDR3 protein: CASSPSTGEITSPLHF
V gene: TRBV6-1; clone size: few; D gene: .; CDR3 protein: CASSEAYRVGEQFF
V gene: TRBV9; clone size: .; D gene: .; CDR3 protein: CASSVASGNTEAFF
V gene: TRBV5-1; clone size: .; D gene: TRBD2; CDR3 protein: CASSATSGGDTQYF
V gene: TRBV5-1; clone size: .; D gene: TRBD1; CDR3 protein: CASSLAGQGHNYGYTF
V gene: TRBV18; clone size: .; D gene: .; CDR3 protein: CASSPQTYEQYF
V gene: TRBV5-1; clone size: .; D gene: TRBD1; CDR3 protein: CASSLTGVASEAFF
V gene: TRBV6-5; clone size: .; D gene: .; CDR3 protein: CASSYSMGLEQYF
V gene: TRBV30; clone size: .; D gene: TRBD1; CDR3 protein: CAWRDRGGNEQFF
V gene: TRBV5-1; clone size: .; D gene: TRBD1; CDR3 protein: CASSRTGGIRDTEAFF
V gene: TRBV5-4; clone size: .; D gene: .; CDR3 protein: CASSASSWGSLHF
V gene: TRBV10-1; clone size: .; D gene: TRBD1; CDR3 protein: CASRPVRQGSTEAFF
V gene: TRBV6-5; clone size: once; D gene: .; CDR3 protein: CASGSRSTNEKLFF
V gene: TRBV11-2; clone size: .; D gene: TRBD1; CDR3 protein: CASSRTGGSYEQYF
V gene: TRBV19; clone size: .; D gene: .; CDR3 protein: CASSRPTGLSYEQYF
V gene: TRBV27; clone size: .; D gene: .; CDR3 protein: CASSLDQGEGTGELFF
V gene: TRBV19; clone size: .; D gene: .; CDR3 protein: CASTAQWGYTQYF
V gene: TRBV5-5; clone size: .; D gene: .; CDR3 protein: CASRPTPYEQYF
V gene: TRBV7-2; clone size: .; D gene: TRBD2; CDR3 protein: CASRGLAGVDYEQYF
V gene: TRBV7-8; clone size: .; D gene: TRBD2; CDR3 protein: CASSPTAGGPVNEQFF
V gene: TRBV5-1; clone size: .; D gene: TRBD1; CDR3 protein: CASSPRTGLYYGYTF
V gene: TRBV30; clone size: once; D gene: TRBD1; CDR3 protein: CAWGQGRETQYF
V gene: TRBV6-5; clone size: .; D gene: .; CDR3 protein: CASSQVRTGELFF